The 5 T cell receptor beta chains below all came from one sample that was sequenced in a study of blood T cell repertoires in COVID-19. Only in-frame clones appear in the TCRdb table, and some are missing; sequencing was by immunoSEQ multiplex PCR. The table has approximately 200,000 clones, 85% seen once; the top ten hold approximately 18%. Sequencing was performed on PBMCs or T cells enriched from blood (not recorded which). The source of these receptors is a man in his forties who had recovered from COVID-19.

This clone has only one observation. V gene TRBV28 combines with J gene TRBJ2-7; D is ambiguous. V lost 4 bases and J 0 bases, leaving 10 bases between the germline ends. From germline, CDR1 is MDHEN and CDR2 SYDVKM. The length of the CDR3 is 14 residues. The CDR3 region has the DNA TGTGCCAGCAGTTGGTACAGCCTCTCCTACGAGCAGTACTTC. Protein product: CASSWYSLSYEQYF.

The V gene is TRBV6-5, the J gene TRBJ2-1; 7 bases fit TRBD2. There are 13 residues in the CDR3. Per germline, CDR1 MNHEY and CDR2 SVGAGI. Losses at the gene ends were 7 bases for V and 10 bases for J; bases not matched to a gene: 10. The CDR3 is CASTLMASGEQFF. Written as DNA, the CDR3 is TGTGCCAGCACCCTAATGGCTAGCGGAGAGCAGTTCTTC.

This clone was seen a single time. The genes are TRBV29-1 and TRBJ1-2, with 11 bases lining up with TRBD1. CDR1 and CDR2 (germline): SQVTM, ANQGSEA. This CDR3 has 17 residues. With V trimmed by 1 base and J by 3 bases, 10 bases remained unmatched. The CDR3 spells CSVEVRTGGLLDYGYTF. CDR3 coding DNA: TGCAGCGTTGAAGTAAGGACAGGGGGCTTACTTGACTATGGCTACACCTTC.

This sequence joins TRBV28 and TRBJ1-5, with D perhaps TRBD1 (5 bases). Trimming removed 3 bases from V and 4 bases from J, with 10 bases in between. Germline V lookup: CDR1 MDHEN, CDR2 SYDVKM. The CDR3 length is 14 residues. As DNA, the CDR3 is TGTGCCAGCAGTTTTTGGACATCGAATCAGCCCCAGCATTTT. It is translated as CASSFWTSNQPQHF.

J is TRBJ1-5 and V is TRBV19, with 7 bases aligning to TRBD1. The trim removed 6 bases at V and 4 bases at J, leaving 12 bases unmatched. The CDR3 totals 16 residues. Germline lookup yields CDR1 LNHDA and CDR2 SQIVND (reference sequence). The CDR3 region has the DNA TGTGCCAGTAGACATAACGACAGGGCGAGAAATCAGCCCCAGCATTTT. Its translation is CASRHNDRARNQPQHF.